This TCR beta chain was identified in a study of blood T cell repertoires in COVID-19. Background on the study: Samples of COVID-19 (acute and convalescent) were obtained from the United States, Italy and Spain.

As originally analysed: Estimation of nucleated cell counts relied on the amplification of reference gene primers. Clones were read by immunoSEQ multiplex PCR, and TCRdb kept only the in-frame ones, dropping some. The V and J calls and clone size come from that table; D and trimming were worked out from the DNA. The sample lists about 140,000 clones, about 87% occurring once. Seattle cases were enrolled at active infection and followed longitudinally. V was shortened by 5 bases and J by 6 bases, with 13 bases between the two germline ends. CDR3 length: 13 amino acids. V gene TRBV12-3 or TRBV12-4 combines with J gene TRBJ1-1; D is ambiguous. The sequence was collected from a human donor with COVID-19, enrolled during active disease. The donor label of this sample is uncertain. Sequences were obtained from peripheral blood. This chain's CDR3 is CASSTPPGAEAFF. CDR3 bases: TGTGCCAGCAGTACCCCTCCCGGTGCTGAAGCTTTCTTT.